The sequence of this T cell receptor (beta chain) was determined in a study of T cells in Graves' hyperthyroidism and ophthalmopathy. Study in general: Before treatment of any kind, peripheral blood was taken at initial diagnosis.

This clonotype came up a few times. What it recognizes is unknown. PBMCs were obtained from 7.5 to 10 ml fresh peripheral blood. This CDR3 is built from 14 residues. V shed 1 base, J shed 7 bases, and the junction held 4 bases outside the gene matches. Germline CDR1 MGHRA, CDR2 YSYEKL. Study-wide results and caveats: Most thyroid clonotypes expanded above 0.001 were also detected in blood.

Amplification yielded TCR beta CDR3 regions, with RNA transcripts as the source. The HTBI set primed first-round TCR CDR3 RT-PCR. TCRdb re-called the multiplex PCR reads with MiXCR, one entry per CDR3 protein. Of hundreds of thousands of distinct CDR3 sequences in the sample, around 15% were seen once. This receptor was identified in a woman aged 18-30 years with Graves' hyperthyroidism. The sequenced sample consisted of blood. The chain couples TRBV4-1 to TRBJ2-1; 7 bases line up with TRBD2. In nucleotides, the CDR3 is TGCGCCAGCAGCCAAGCGGCTAGCGGAAATGAGCAGTTCTTC. Translated: CASSQAASGNEQFF.